The clone carrying this T cell receptor (beta chain) was recorded a few times. The antigen is undetermined. These data come from a study of human T cells and chemical hapten exposure. For the study at large: Throughout a study of 20 to 30 weeks, patients underwent weekly scalp administration of diphenylcyclopropenone doses.

One entry per CDR3 protein, called by TCRdb with MiXCR from the RACE reads. Of about 39,000 distinct CDR3 sequences listed, 9.5% to 15% are singletons. As for time point: pre-sensitization, week 0. Treatment of the sample: therapeutic diphenylcyclopropenone sensitization with weekly scalp DPC. Blood sampling occurred before each patch-test application. Participating donors were patients with alopecia, aged 18 to 70 years, considered appropriate candidates for DPC. CDR3 length: 12 residues. Germline-derived CDR1 and CDR2 are DFQATT and SNEGSKA (reference sequence). V was cut by 6 bases and J by 3 bases, with 12 bases left in between. The study, taken as a whole, reports: With alopecia, donors may have immune responses unlike healthy people's.

The chain uses TRBV20-1 and TRBJ2-7, with D tentatively TRBD1 or TRBD2 (5 bases each). The sequences come from whole blood, collected in connection with sensitization to the hapten diphenylcyclopropenone (DPC). This receptor was obtained from a woman in her 30s with alopecia areata. Some clones in this sample may be carry-over from other donors' samples. CDR3 sequence: CSAPRGSYEQYF. CDR3 in DNA: TGCAGTGCCCCCCGGGGCAGCTACGAGCAGTACTTC.